This T cell receptor beta chain was identified in a study of identical twins. General observations from the study: Compared with models, monozygotic twins showed more out-of-frame TCR alpha sharing.

TCRdb reprocessed the 5' RACE reads via MiXCR and lists one record per CDR3 protein. The sample includes nearly 200,000 distinct CDR3 sequences, 15% to 20% of them seen just once. This clonotype was detected only a few times. The antigen is not known. Germline assignment: CDR1 SGDLS and CDR2 YYNGEE. V lost 3 bases, J lost 1 base, and 3 bases stayed unmatched. The length of the CDR3 is 14 residues. This sample also belongs to another study, concerning T cells expressing NK-cell markers. That paper notes: Within the sequenced cohort of eight donors, seven exhibited HCMV seropositivity and one was seronegative. The CD3+CD56-NKG2C+ fraction of a few donors was also led by these clonotypes.

The chain is built from TRBV9 and TRBJ2-7; 8 positions match TRBD2. Sequenced sample: CD8+ T cells sorted from blood. The clonotype originates from a woman aged 18-35 years in good health. CDR3 loop: CASSAGGVSYEQYF. CDR3 nucleotides: TGTGCCAGCAGCGCGGGAGGGGTGTCCTACGAGCAGTACTTC.